This T cell receptor (beta chain) comes out of a study of cytomegalovirus exposure and HLA in healthy donors. Study-wide results and limits: As was reported, the HLA-A and HLA-B alleles of most subjects were accurately predicted from TCR beta sequences.

The CDR3 extends over 14 amino acids. CDR1 is ENHRY and CDR2 is SYGVKD in the germline V gene. In its sample, this clone was seen a few times. The antigen is unknown. Mismatch with germline at one junction end may stem from a read error. PCR amplification relied on 60 Vbeta primers (plus 13 Jbeta primers). Here immunoSEQ multiplex PCR was the method, and the copy in TCRdb shows in-frame clones only, minus some. The sample lists around 110,000 clones, about four fifths seen once, with 22% in the top ten. The sample was PBMCs. The chain is built from TRBV10-3 and TRBJ1-5, with TRBD1 matching 8 bases. The receptor's source is a young man in good health and CMV-seropositive. CDR3 sequence: CASSEGQEYQPQHF. CDR3 DNA sequence: TGTGCCAGCAGTGAGGGACAGGAATATCAGCCCCAGCATTTT.